The 8 T cell receptor beta chains below come from one sample, sequenced in a study of blood T cell repertoires in COVID-19. Sequencing used immunoSEQ multiplex PCR; TCRdb keeps in-frame clones, though not all of them. The sample contains about 280,000 clones, about 88% of which appear only once. The material sequenced was PBMCs or T cells enriched from blood (not recorded which). These receptor sequences come from a woman aged 55-69 years in a cohort exposed to, infected with or recovered from COVID-19 (not recorded which).

CDR3 bases: TGTGCCAGCAGTCAGGGACAGGGGCGGGTAGCTTTCTTT. Amino acid sequence: CASSQGQGRVAFF. J is TRBJ1-1 and V is TRBV28; 10 bases match TRBD1. With 5 bases clipped from V and 10 bases from J, the junction kept 7 bases outside the gene matches. Germline CDR1 and CDR2: MDHEN and SYDVKM. This CDR3 comprises 13 residues.

This clone appeared a few times. The chain uses TRBV2 and TRBJ2-5; 8 positions match TRBD2. From germline, CDR1 is SNHLY and CDR2 FYNNEI. The CDR3 has 13 amino acids. Trimming cost V 6 bases and J 1 base; bases outside gene matches: 1. CDR3 sequence reads: CASRGTSQETQYF. CDR3 coding DNA: TGTGCCAGCAGGGGGACTAGCCAAGAGACCCAGTACTTC.

The rearrangement joins TRBV4-1 to TRBJ2-4; D is unresolved. The germline CDR1 and CDR2 sequences are MGHRA and YSYEKL. The V and J ends lost 0 bases and 2 bases respectively, with 8 bases between them. The CDR3 consists of 15 residues. CDR3 loop: CASSQDLPPKNIQYF. The CDR3 DNA sequence: TGCGCCAGCAGCCAAGATCTTCCCCCCAAAAACATTCAGTACTTC.

This clone was detected a few times. The chain has TRBV5-1 and TRBJ2-3, with 8 bases lining up with TRBD2. The germline CDR1 and CDR2 sequences are SGHRS and YFSETQ. The V gene end was trimmed by 7 bases and the J gene end by 2 bases; junction bases not matched to a gene: 9. The CDR3 is made up of 15 amino acids. The CDR3: CASAPLAEITDTQYF. In DNA, the CDR3 is TGCGCCAGCGCCCCACTAGCGGAGATCACAGATACGCAGTATTTT.

The chain carries TRBV14 and TRBJ2-1; D perhaps matches TRBD2 (6 bases). The CDR3 runs to 16 residues. The ends were cut back, 0 bases at V and 2 bases at J, with 11 bases in the middle. Germline V gene sequence: CDR1 SGHDN, CDR2 FVKESK. The DNA for the CDR3 is TGTGCCAGCAGCCAAGATCCGGGGGTTACCTACAATGAGCAGTTCTTC. Encoded protein: CASSQDPGVTYNEQFF.

This clone was recorded only once. The chain couples TRBV30 to TRBJ2-3; 7 bases are shared with TRBD2. Trimming cost V 4 bases and J 2 bases; bases outside gene matches: 9. From germline, CDR1 is GTSNPN and CDR2 SVGIG (reference sequence). There are 15 residues in the CDR3. Here the CDR3 reads CAWTELAAHTDTQYF. The CDR3 DNA reads as TGTGCCTGGACCGAGCTAGCGGCTCACACAGATACGCAGTATTTT.

The chain joins TRBV5-1 to TRBJ2-3; D gene ambiguous. From germline, CDR1 is SGHRS and CDR2 YFSETQ. Trimming removed 0 bases at V and 5 bases at J, with 10 bases between. The CDR3 is 14 amino acids. The CDR3 is CASSLATVGDTQYF. As DNA, the CDR3 is TGCGCCAGCAGCTTGGCCACGGTCGGAGATACGCAGTATTTT.

This chain joins TRBV3-1 (or the pseudogene TRBV3-2) and TRBJ2-1; 12 positions agree with TRBD2. The CDR3 loop spans 15 amino acids. With V trimmed by 6 bases and J by 5 bases, 5 bases remained unmatched. Looked up from germline, CDR1 is LGHDT and CDR2 is YNNKEL (reference sequence). As DNA, the CDR3 is TGTGCCAGCAGTCGCCTAGCGGGAGGGGACAATGAGCAGTTCTTC. Its protein is CASSRLAGGDNEQFF.